The present T cell receptor (beta chain) was sequenced within a study of OX40 agonist ivuxolimab in advanced cancers. Germline CDR1 and CDR2: SNHLY and FYNNEI. V shed 6 bases and J 1 base; nucleotides not matched to a gene: 8. This CDR3 spans 15 amino acids. Profiling relied on immunoSEQ multiplex PCR, and the TCRdb table lists in-frame clones only, not all of them. Of over 55,000 clones in the sample, 75% to 85% are singletons; the top ten hold roughly 8%. The sequencing used CD4+ or CD8+ T cells sorted from blood, collected in a trial of the OX40 agonist ivuxolimab. The J gene is TRBJ2-5, the V gene TRBV2; TRBD2 aligns across 7 bases. This receptor was identified in an adult with an advanced solid tumor such as melanoma, head and neck, liver or kidney cancer. CDR3 loop: CASRVGLAVQETQYF. DNA for the CDR3: TGTGCCAGCAGGGTGGGGCTAGCGGTCCAAGAGACCCAGTACTTC.